These 28 T cell receptor beta chains share one sample of origin, sequenced in a study of blood T cell repertoires in COVID-19. Sequencing used immunoSEQ multiplex PCR; TCRdb keeps in-frame clones, though not all of them. The sample lists about 24,000 clones, around 81% occurring once. Sequencing input: peripheral blood. The receptors originated from a man between 70 and 80 years old with acute or convalescent COVID-19.

About this clone itself: Relative to the germline gene, one junction end is altered; a read error may explain this. The chain joins TRBV5-1 to TRBJ1-2, with 12 positions matching TRBD1. Germline V gene lookup returns CDR1 SGHRS and CDR2 YFSETQ. This CDR3 comprises 15 residues. CDR3 in amino acids: CASSPGTGGNFGYTF. The CDR3 DNA reads as TGCGCCAGCAGCCCCGGGACAGGGGGCAACTTTGGCTACACCTTC.

The gene calls are TRBV7-2 and TRBJ1-1; D not resolved. CDR1 and CDR2 from the germline V gene are SGHTA and FQGNSA. Trimming left V 0 bases short and J 4 bases short, with 6 bases between. This CDR3 comprises 13 residues. The CDR3 DNA reads TGTGCCAGCAGCTTAGCTATGAGCACTGAAGCTTTCTTT. Protein: CASSLAMSTEAFF.

There are a few counts of this clone. The chain is built from TRBV29-1 and TRBJ2-4; maybe TRBD1 (6 bases). Germline V gene data show CDR1 as SQVTM and CDR2 as ANQGSEA. The CDR3 consists of 12 residues. V was pared by 4 bases and J by 9 bases, with 13 bases between. The CDR3 DNA sequence: TGCAGCGTTGTAACAGGGAAGTCCATTCAGTACTTC. It encodes CSVVTGKSIQYF.

The CDR3 sequence: CASSLGLYSNQPQHF. The CDR3 bases are TGTGCCAGCAGTCTTGGCCTTTATAGCAATCAGCCCCAGCATTTT. The chain carries TRBV3-1 (or the pseudogene TRBV3-2) and TRBJ1-5; D gene ambiguous. CDR1 and CDR2 from the germline V gene are LGHDT and YNNKEL (reference sequence). The V end was cut by 6 bases, the J end by 0 bases, with 12 bases between. This CDR3 contains 15 residues.

V gene TRBV6-2 or TRBV6-3 combines with J gene TRBJ1-3, with D hard to call. Germline V gene sequence: CDR1 MNHEY, CDR2 SVGEGT. This CDR3 has 14 amino acids. The V end lost 0 bases, the J end lost 3 bases, and 6 bases lay between the germline ends. The CDR3 DNA follows: TGTGCCAGCAGTTACTCGAACAATGGAAACACCATATATTTT. Its protein product is CASSYSNNGNTIYF.

This sequence joins TRBV5-1 and TRBJ1-1; a weak D match, TRBD1 (6 bases). CDR1 SGHRS and CDR2 YFSETQ come from the germline V gene. The CDR3 is 14 residues long. Deletions cut 3 bases from V and 4 bases from J, with 13 bases between. The CDR3 region is CASSSGSGVTEAFF. In DNA, the CDR3 is TGCGCCAGCAGCTCCGGGTCAGGGGTCACTGAAGCTTTCTTT.

The rearrangement uses TRBV4-1 and TRBJ2-1, with 7 bases lining up with TRBD1. This CDR3 comprises 14 residues. The germline CDR1 and CDR2 sequences are MGHRA and YSYEKL. J gave up 9 bases and V 3 bases, and 8 bases lay outside the gene matches. The CDR3 DNA sequence: TGCGCCAGCAGCCAGAGCGACAGGGATAGTGAGCAGTTCTTC. Translating it yields CASSQSDRDSEQFF.

This chain joins TRBV5-1 and TRBJ2-5; no definite D call. Per the germline V gene, CDR1 is SGHRS and CDR2 is YFSETQ. The CDR3 extends over 12 amino acids. Trimming shortened V by 4 bases and J by 4 bases, and 8 bases separated the two germline ends. The CDR3 region is CASSAPSETQYF. The DNA of the CDR3 is TGCGCCAGCAGCGCGCCCTCAGAGACCCAGTACTTC.

This sequence joins TRBV5-1 and TRBJ2-2; D is unresolved. The CDR3 length is 17 residues. Germline-derived CDR1 and CDR2 are SGHRS and YFSETQ. V was pared by 0 bases and J by 1 base, with 13 bases between. CDR3 coding DNA: TGCGCCAGCAGCTTGGGGCGCGCGTCAGGGAACACCGGGGAGCTGTTTTTT. It yields the protein CASSLGRASGNTGELFF.

J is TRBJ2-7 and V is TRBV5-1, with a weak D call TRBD1 (5 bases). Germline CDR1 reads SGHRS; CDR2 reads YFSETQ. There are 14 residues in the CDR3. Trimming left V 4 bases short and J 1 base short, with 12 bases between. The CDR3 sequence is CASSLGVTSYEQYF. The CDR3 DNA is TGCGCCAGCAGCCTAGGGGTAACGTCCTACGAGCAGTACTTC. The variable domain in full, with the rest retrieved from reference TRBV5-1 and TRBJ2-7, is KAGVTQTPRYLIKTRGQQVTLSCSPISGHRSVSWYQQTPGQGLQFLFEYFSETQRNKGNFPGRFSGRQFSNSRSEMNVSTLELGDSALYLCASSLGVTSYEQYFGPGTRLTVT.

The rearrangement links TRBV7-3 to TRBJ2-5; the match to TRBD2 covers 8 bases. Per the germline V gene, CDR1 is SGHTA and CDR2 is FQGTGA. J was trimmed by 5 bases and V by 5 bases; bases with no gene match: 4. The CDR3 is 13 residues long. The CDR3 reads CASSPSGGETQYF. The CDR3 bases are TGTGCCAGCAGCCCCTCGGGGGGGGAGACCCAGTACTTC. The full variable domain, rest sourced from reference TRBV7-3 and TRBJ2-5, is GAGVSQTPSNKVTEKGKYVELRCDPISGHTALYWYRQSLGQGPEFLIYFQGTGAADDSGLPNDRFFAVRPEGSVSTLKIQRTERGDSAVYLCASSPSGGETQYFGPGTRLLVL.

The gene calls are TRBV7-9 and TRBJ1-6; TRBD1 is a possible D gene (5 bases). CDR1 SEHNR and CDR2 FQNEAQ come from the germline V gene (reference sequence). The ends were cut back, 3 bases at V and 8 bases at J, with 20 bases in the middle. CDR3 length equals 17 residues. CDR3 coding DNA: TGTGCCAGCAGCTTCTTTAGGCAGGGCCTAAGGGATTCACCCCTCCACTTT. It encodes CASSFFRQGLRDSPLHF.

The rearrangement joins TRBV6-5 to TRBJ1-2; 8 bases are a match to TRBD1. V gave up 5 bases and J gave up 3 bases; unmatched junction bases: 8. Per the germline V gene, CDR1 is MNHEY and CDR2 is SVGAGI. This CDR3 is built from 15 residues. CDR3 sequence (DNA): TGTGCCAGCAGTAATCCGGACAGGGAGTACTATGGCTACACCTTC. It codes for CASSNPDREYYGYTF.

This chain uses TRBV5-1 with TRBJ1-2; TRBD1 matches 7 bases. Germline assignment: CDR1 SGHRS and CDR2 YFSETQ. CDR3 size: 14 residues. The J segment lost 0 bases and the V segment lost 6 bases, leaving 5 bases of the junction unmatched. The CDR3 spells CASTPGTANYGYTF. Written as DNA, the CDR3 is TGCGCCAGCACCCCAGGGACAGCTAACTATGGCTACACCTTC.

The chain carries TRBV5-1 and TRBJ1-5; 11 nucleotides line up with TRBD1. The CDR3 is made up of 17 amino acids. Germline V lookup: CDR1 SGHRS, CDR2 YFSETQ. V shed 0 bases, J shed 7 bases, and the junction held 9 bases outside the gene matches. The CDR3 region has the DNA TGCGCCAGCAGCTTGGCCCCACGGACAGGGGGCTGGCAGCCCCAGCATTTT. This encodes CASSLAPRTGGWQPQHF. Drawing the rest from reference TRBV5-1 and TRBJ1-5, the complete variable domain is KAGVTQTPRYLIKTRGQQVTLSCSPISGHRSVSWYQQTPGQGLQFLFEYFSETQRNKGNFPGRFSGRQFSNSRSEMNVSTLELGDSALYLCASSLAPRTGGWQPQHFGDGTRLSIL.

J is TRBJ2-5 and V is TRBV9, with TRBD1 as a possible D gene (6 bases). This CDR3 is 15 amino acids long. The germline V gene encodes CDR1 SGDLS and CDR2 YYNGEE. Trimming stripped 1 base from V and 4 bases from J, with 14 bases between. The CDR3 DNA reads as TGTGCCAGCAGCGTAAGGACAGAACCGCGAGAGACCCAGTACTTC. Its translation: CASSVRTEPRETQYF.

This clone was recorded once. The chain has TRBV7-9 and TRBJ1-4, with D possibly being TRBD1 (5 bases). Trimming left V 6 bases short and J 8 bases short, with 16 bases between. Germline CDR1 is SEHNR and CDR2 is FQNEAQ (reference sequence). This CDR3 has 14 residues. The CDR3 is CASSGQGVREKLFF. The CDR3 nucleotides read TGTGCCAGCAGTGGACAAGGGGTCAGGGAAAAACTGTTTTTT.

The J gene is TRBJ2-5, the V gene TRBV5-1, with D possibly matching TRBD2 (5 bases). CDR1 is SGHRS, CDR2 YFSETQ, per germline. The length of the CDR3 is 13 residues. The V and J ends lost 4 bases and 4 bases respectively, with 11 bases between them. The CDR3 spells CASSPGSGETQYF. The CDR3 coding sequence is TGCGCCAGCAGCCCGGGGTCTGGAGAGACCCAGTACTTC.

CDR3 nucleotides: TGTGCCACCCAAGGGGGTAATCAGCCCCAGCATTTT. Its translation: CATQGGNQPQHF. The chain uses TRBV24-1 and TRBJ1-5, with D perhaps matching TRBD1 (6 bases). Trimming cost V 9 bases and J 4 bases, with 9 bases left between them. Germline V CDR1 and CDR2: KGHDR, SFDVKD. The CDR3 is made up of 12 amino acids.

In nucleotides, the CDR3 is TGTGCCTGGAGTGAGGGACTAGCGGGGGGGCAAGAGACCCAGTACTTC. This encodes CAWSEGLAGGQETQYF. The chain couples TRBV30 to TRBJ2-5; 16 bases match TRBD2. Germline V gene lookup returns CDR1 GTSNPN and CDR2 SVGIG (reference sequence). Trimming removed 1 base from V and 2 bases from J; junction bases left unmatched: 1. The CDR3 loop spans 16 amino acids.

V is TRBV27 and J is TRBJ1-2; 9 bases line up with TRBD1. In germline, CDR1 is MNHEY, CDR2 SMNVEV (reference sequence). The CDR3 sequence is 13 residues long. V shed 8 bases and J 7 bases; nucleotides not matched to a gene: 8. Written as DNA, the CDR3 is TGTGCCAGCCGACTACAGGGGGCCGCTGGCTACACCTTC. Translation: CASRLQGAAGYTF.

The rearrangement joins TRBV18 to TRBJ2-3; the D gene is possibly TRBD2 (6 bases). From germline, CDR1 is KGHSH and CDR2 LQKENI. There are 15 residues in the CDR3. V was clipped by 2 bases and J by 0 bases, with 9 bases between them. CDR3 in DNA: TGTGCCAGCTCACCATTCGGGACTAGCACAGATACGCAGTATTTT. Translation gives CASSPFGTSTDTQYF.

The chain links TRBV4-2 to TRBJ1-2, with 7 bases aligning to TRBD1. The CDR3 spans 14 residues. The J segment lost 4 bases and the V segment lost 3 bases, leaving 5 bases of the junction unmatched. From germline, CDR1 is LGHNA and CDR2 YNFKEQ. The CDR3 nucleotides are TGTGCCAGCAGCCATCGCCGGGACAGCTATGGCTACACCTTC. This sequence encodes CASSHRRDSYGYTF.

The chain joins TRBV15 to TRBJ2-7; TRBD2 might be the D (6 bases). Deletions cut 3 bases from V and 1 base from J, with 16 bases between. Germline lookup yields CDR1 LNHNV and CDR2 YYDKDF (reference sequence). This CDR3 contains 16 residues. The CDR3 loop is CATSRTGTVRSYEQYF. The CDR3 coding sequence is TGTGCCACCAGCAGGACCGGGACTGTAAGATCCTACGAGCAGTACTTC. Filled out from reference TRBV15 and TRBJ2-7, the complete variable domain reads DAMVIQNPRYQVTQFGKPVTLSCSQTLNHNVMYWYQQKSSQAPKLLFHYYDKDFNNEADTPDNFQSRRPNTSFCFLDIRSPGLGDTAMYLCATSRTGTVRSYEQYFGPGTRLTVT.

The chain links TRBV19 to TRBJ1-1; TRBD1 agrees at 8 bases. J lost 0 bases, V lost 3 bases, and 6 bases had no gene match. Per germline, CDR1 LNHDA and CDR2 SQIVND (reference sequence). CDR3 size: 16 residues. CDR3 residues: CASSILQTGVNTEAFF. The CDR3 DNA reads TGTGCCAGTAGTATCCTTCAGACAGGGGTGAACACTGAAGCTTTCTTT.

This chain joins TRBV24-1 and TRBJ2-3; TRBD2 matches at 9 bases. CDR3 length equals 16 residues. CDR1 and CDR2 from the germline V gene are KGHDR and SFDVKD. With 5 bases clipped from V and 2 bases from J, the junction kept 7 bases outside the gene matches. The chain's CDR3 is CATSGGAGGHTDTQYF. The CDR3 nucleotides read TGTGCCACCAGTGGGGGCGCGGGGGGGCACACAGATACGCAGTATTTT.

The V call is TRBV28, the J call TRBJ2-7; 12 positions match TRBD1. CDR3 length: 16 amino acids. After removal of 0 bases from V and 6 bases from J, the junction contained 6 bases not matched to a gene. The V gene's germline CDR1 is MDHEN and CDR2 SYDVKM. The CDR3 region is CASSLWVGTGGGEQYF. Here the CDR3 DNA reads TGTGCCAGCAGTTTATGGGTTGGGACAGGGGGCGGCGAGCAGTACTTC.

The rearrangement joins TRBV10-2 to TRBJ2-7; D gene unclear. The germline V gene encodes CDR1 WSHSY and CDR2 SAAADI. V gave up 7 bases and J gave up 7 bases, with 17 bases separating them. This CDR3 spans 13 amino acids. The CDR3 sequence: CASKNLPRREQYF. In nucleotides, the CDR3 is TGCGCCAGCAAAAATCTCCCTCGCCGGGAGCAGTACTTC.